The 24 T cell receptor beta chains reported below all come from one sample, sequenced in a study of control samples from healthy donors and cancer patients. The assay was immunoSEQ multiplex PCR, and TCRdb's table has in-frame clones only and misses some. The sample includes around 74,000 clones, roughly 92% seen only once; the top ten take 5.5% to 6.5%. The material sequenced was blood. These receptors came from a woman aged 55 to 70 in good health.

The chain couples TRBV6-5 to TRBJ1-6; the D is unclear. Germline-derived CDR1 and CDR2 are MNHEY and SVGAGI. V was trimmed by 6 bases and J by 7 bases, leaving 16 bases between them. This CDR3 contains 15 residues. In nucleotides, the CDR3 is TGTGCCAGCAGGATCGGTATCTCGCAGAATTCACCCCTCCACTTT. Protein product: CASRIGISQNSPLHF.

Regarding this clone: Different DNA sequences within this sample yield the same CDR3. The chain recombines TRBV30 with TRBJ1-1; D gene unclear. Germline V gene data show CDR1 as GTSNPN and CDR2 as SVGIG (reference sequence). The length of the CDR3 is 13 residues. The V gene lost 0 bases and the J gene lost 1 base, with 6 bases spanning the gap. CDR3 nucleotide sequence: TGTGCCTGGAGTGTACGAGAGAACACTGAAGCTTTCTTT. This translates into CAWSVRENTEAFF.

This chain links TRBV28 with TRBJ1-1; tentatively, D is TRBD1 (6 bases). The germline V and J ends were trimmed by 4 bases and 1 base, with 13 bases remaining between them. Germline V gives CDR1 MDHEN, CDR2 SYDVKM. This CDR3 is 15 amino acids long. CDR3 residues: CASSYGGEGNTEAFF. The CDR3 DNA sequence: TGTGCCAGCAGTTACGGGGGCGAGGGGAACACTGAAGCTTTCTTT.

This rearrangement joins TRBV9 to TRBJ2-5, with a possible D match to TRBD1 (5 bases). The CDR3 totals 16 residues. V was shortened by 4 bases and J by 4 bases, with 20 bases between the two germline ends. Germline V lookup: CDR1 SGDLS, CDR2 YYNGEE. The CDR3 sequence is CASSPLGAGERETQYF. In DNA form, the CDR3 reads TGTGCCAGCAGCCCGCTTGGGGCCGGAGAAAGAGAGACCCAGTACTTC.

The genes are TRBV4-1 and TRBJ1-5; a weak D match, TRBD1 (6 bases). CDR1 is MGHRA and CDR2 is YSYEKL in the germline V gene. V was shortened by 0 bases and J by 7 bases, with 16 bases between the two germline ends. The CDR3 covers 16 residues. The CDR3 loop is CASSQDEQGLRQPQHF. CDR3 sequence (DNA): TGCGCCAGCAGCCAAGATGAGCAGGGGTTACGGCAGCCCCAGCATTTT.

This chain uses TRBV10-1 with TRBJ2-1; 7 bases line up with TRBD2. CDR1 WNHNN and CDR2 SYGVQD come from the germline V gene (reference sequence). After removal of 1 base from V and 6 bases from J, the junction contained 9 bases not matched to a gene. The CDR3 consists of 16 residues. CDR3 coding DNA: TGCGCCAGCAGTGAGTTTGAGGCGGGAGCTGGCAATGAGCAGTTCTTC. Translation: CASSEFEAGAGNEQFF.

The rearrangement links TRBV9 to TRBJ2-7, with 7 bases identical to TRBD1. V lost 0 bases to trimming and J lost 0 bases; unmatched junction nucleotides: 3. The CDR3 loop spans 15 amino acids. Germline loops: CDR1 SGDLS, CDR2 YYNGEE. In DNA form, the CDR3 reads TGTGCCAGCAGCGTAGGGGACAGCATCTCCTACGAGCAGTACTTC. It translates to CASSVGDSISYEQYF.

The rearrangement joins TRBV5-6 to TRBJ2-1; D perhaps matches TRBD2 (5 bases). Per the germline V gene, CDR1 is SGHDT and CDR2 is YYEEEE. The CDR3 is 13 residues long. Trimming removed 6 bases at V and 4 bases at J, with 11 bases between. The DNA for the CDR3 is TGTGCCAGCACCCTACTAGGGTACAATGAGCAGTTCTTC. Encoded protein: CASTLLGYNEQFF.

This sequence joins TRBV19 and TRBJ1-5; the D is unclear. Between the trimmed V and J ends, which lost 0 bases and 0 bases, there was a span of 9 bases. The CDR3 loop spans 16 amino acids. Germline loops: CDR1 LNHDA, CDR2 SQIVND (reference sequence). The DNA for the CDR3 is TGTGCCAGTAGTATAGATCGGCAGTATAGCAATCAGCCCCAGCATTTT. This sequence encodes CASSIDRQYSNQPQHF.

The V and J genes are TRBV4-1 and TRBJ1-1; D is unresolved. V shed 2 bases and J shed 0 bases, with 16 bases lying between them. CDR3 length: 17 residues. The germline V gene encodes CDR1 MGHRA and CDR2 YSYEKL. The CDR3 reads CASSQRIGGEVNTEAFF. DNA of the CDR3: TGCGCCAGCAGCCAACGAATAGGCGGAGAAGTGAACACTGAAGCTTTCTTT.

V gene TRBV6-6 combines with J gene TRBJ1-1, with D unclear. Trimming removed 6 bases at V and 1 base at J, with 9 bases between. There are 13 residues in the CDR3. Looked up from germline, CDR1 is MNHNY and CDR2 is SVGAGI (reference sequence). The CDR3 sequence is CASRRYWNTEAFF. In DNA, the CDR3 is TGTGCCAGCAGACGGTACTGGAACACTGAAGCTTTCTTT.

V and J are TRBV18 and TRBJ1-1, with a tentative D call TRBD1 (5 bases). The CDR3 loop spans 15 amino acids. Trimming removed 2 bases at V and 5 bases at J, with 15 bases between. CDR1 and CDR2 (germline): KGHSH, LQKENI. The CDR3 sequence is CASSPSEGSGTEAFF. In DNA, the CDR3 is TGTGCCAGCTCACCATCTGAGGGATCAGGGACTGAAGCTTTCTTT.

The chain has TRBV27 and TRBJ1-5; unclear D gene. CDR3 length equals 17 residues. The V and J ends lost 0 bases and 0 bases respectively, with 12 bases between them. Germline V gene lookup returns CDR1 MNHEY and CDR2 SMNVEV (reference sequence). The CDR3 DNA is TGTGCCAGCAGTTTATCGGCGGCAGACTATAGCAATCAGCCCCAGCATTTT. Translating it yields CASSLSAADYSNQPQHF.

This clone showed up just once. This chain connects TRBV6-2 or TRBV6-3 to TRBJ2-5; TRBD1 agrees at 11 bases. Germline V gene sequence: CDR1 MNHEY, CDR2 SVGEGT. J gave up 2 bases and V 4 bases, and 6 bases lay outside the gene matches. This CDR3 is 16 amino acids long. CDR3 bases: TGTGCCAGCAGTTCCTTAGGACAGGGGGCTCAAGAGACCCAGTACTTC. Protein product: CASSSLGQGAQETQYF.

This chain connects TRBV15 to TRBJ1-3; 12 nucleotides agree with TRBD1. The germline CDR1 and CDR2 sequences are LNHNV and YYDKDF (reference sequence). This CDR3 region has 15 residues. With 6 bases clipped from V and 3 bases from J, the junction kept 3 bases outside the gene matches. In DNA, the CDR3 is TGTGCCACCAGGGGACAGGGGGCGGTTGGAAACACCATATATTTT. Translating it yields CATRGQGAVGNTIYF.

This chain connects TRBV19 to TRBJ1-1; D call uncertain. Trimming removed 5 bases from V and 1 base from J, with 8 bases in between. In germline, CDR1 is LNHDA, CDR2 SQIVND (reference sequence). CDR3 length equals 13 residues. The CDR3, as DNA: TGTGCCAGTAGTGACCCCCGGAACACTGAAGCTTTCTTT. Translating gives CASSDPRNTEAFF.

J is TRBJ1-1 and V is TRBV30; D is ambiguous. V was trimmed by 2 bases and J by 6 bases, leaving 13 bases between them. Germline CDR1 and CDR2: GTSNPN and SVGIG (reference sequence). The CDR3 has 13 residues. DNA of the CDR3: TGTGCCTGGAGTTTGGGCATCATCTCTGAAGCTTTCTTT. It codes for CAWSLGIISEAFF.

The chain is built from TRBV6-5 and TRBJ1-3; TRBD1 agrees at 11 bases. Germline-derived CDR1 and CDR2 are MNHEY and SVGAGI. The CDR3 runs to 15 residues. With 5 bases clipped from V and 4 bases from J, the junction kept 4 bases outside the gene matches. CDR3 region: CASSPGTGGGNTIYF. DNA for the CDR3: TGTGCCAGCAGTCCTGGGACAGGGGGAGGAAACACCATATATTTT.

The chain joins TRBV7-9 to TRBJ1-5, with TRBD1 matching over 7 bases. The CDR3 covers 16 residues. In germline, CDR1 is SEHNR, CDR2 FQNEAQ (reference sequence). V lost 5 bases, J lost 0 bases, and 7 bases stayed unmatched. CDR3 protein: CASSPGTDSSNQPQHF. The CDR3 nucleotides read TGTGCCAGCAGCCCAGGGACAGATTCTAGCAATCAGCCCCAGCATTTT.

V gene TRBV6-2 or TRBV6-3 combines with J gene TRBJ1-1, with D unresolved. CDR1 and CDR2 (germline): MNHEY, SVGEGT. The CDR3 is made up of 16 amino acids. V lost 0 bases, J lost 2 bases, and 13 bases lay in between. The CDR3 protein is CASSYSSYQVNTEAFF. The DNA of the CDR3 is TGTGCCAGCAGTTACTCGAGCTACCAGGTAAACACTGAAGCTTTCTTT.

The count of this clone is one. The chain has TRBV7-9 and TRBJ2-7, with 7 nucleotides matching TRBD2. After removal of 5 bases from V and 0 bases from J, the junction contained 4 bases not matched to a gene. CDR1 is SEHNR, CDR2 FQNEAQ, per germline (reference sequence). The CDR3 consists of 14 residues. The CDR3 bases are TGTGCCAGCAGCCCTAGCGGCACCTCCTACGAGCAGTACTTC. Translating it yields CASSPSGTSYEQYF.

This chain joins TRBV9 and TRBJ1-2, with 8 nucleotides matching TRBD1. Trimming took 0 bases from V and 7 from J; bases not matched to a gene: 8. This CDR3 has 15 residues. Germline V lookup: CDR1 SGDLS, CDR2 YYNGEE. CDR3 protein: CASSVGGQDYGGYTF. CDR3 nucleotides: TGTGCCAGCAGCGTAGGGGGACAGGATTACGGTGGCTACACCTTC. Variable domain in full (rest from reference TRBV9 and TRBJ1-2): DSGVTQTPKHLITATGQRVTLRCSPRSGDLSVYWYQQSLDQGLQFLIQYYNGEERAKGNILERFSAQQFPDLHSELNLSSLELGDSALYFCASSVGGQDYGGYTFGSGTRLTVV.

This chain joins TRBV5-1 and TRBJ2-6, with no clear D. The CDR3 contains 16 residues. With 2 bases removed from V and 0 bases from J, the gap between germline ends came to 9 bases. Germline V gives CDR1 SGHRS, CDR2 YFSETQ. The CDR3 spells CASSLGISSGANVLTF. The DNA of the CDR3 is TGCGCCAGCAGCTTAGGAATCTCCTCTGGGGCCAACGTCCTGACTTTC.

V usage is TRBV5-1 and J usage is TRBJ1-5; D gene ambiguous. The germline V gene has CDR1 SGHRS and CDR2 YFSETQ. This CDR3 comprises 13 residues. Trimming pared 1 base from V and 4 bases from J, leaving 6 bases between. The CDR3 DNA reads as TGCGCCAGCAGCTTGATTGGAAATCAGCCCCAGCATTTT. Its protein product is CASSLIGNQPQHF.